This TCR beta chain was captured by sequencing in a study of cytomegalovirus exposure and HLA in healthy donors. About the study: Caucasian-associated ancestry cluster membership applied to over 80% of nearly 400 genotyped donors.

Per the germline V gene, CDR1 is SGHNT and CDR2 is YYREEE (reference sequence). The CDR3 is 14 amino acids. The V gene lost 4 bases and the J gene lost 1 base, with 11 bases spanning the gap. At the time of sampling, donors were nominally healthy, though unrecorded immune exposures were likely. Both 60 Vbeta primers and 13 Jbeta primers went into the PCR. The method was immunoSEQ multiplex PCR; TCRdb's version includes in-frame clones alone and lacks a portion of them. The data show 200,000 to 250,000 clones, over 80% seen once. This clone was detected only a few times. The TCR was taken from a boy between 2 and 10 years old in good health and CMV-seronegative. Sequencing was done on a sample of PBMCs. The V and J genes are TRBV5-4 and TRBJ1-1, with D perhaps TRBD1 (6 bases). CDR3 region: CASSKGQTNTEAFF. CDR3 DNA: TGTGCCAGCAGCAAGGGACAAACGAACACTGAAGCTTTCTTT. Combining the CDR3 with reference TRBV5-4 and TRBJ1-1 gives the whole variable domain ETGVTQSPTHLIKTRGQQVTLRCSSQSGHNTVSWYQQALGQGPQFIFQYYREEENGRGNFPPRFSGLQFPNYSSELNVNALELDDSALYLCASSKGQTNTEAFFGQGTRLTVV.